The rows below give T cell receptor beta chains drawn from one sample of a study of beta chain features in type 1 diabetes. The protocol was immunoSEQ multiplex PCR, while the TCRdb copy is restricted to in-frame clones and leaves out a portion. The sample consists of about 900,000 clones, roughly a sixth of them appearing once. The source material was naive CD4+ T cells from blood. The receptor source for this set is a young woman in good health. CDR3s include the opening cysteine and the closing phenylalanine or tryptophan. Each record gives: J gene, V gene, clone size, D gene, CDR3 DNA, CDR3 protein. D genes are given only for firm matches. Size is stated for part of the rows, as once, few or many counts, or as a class when the clone is expanded.

TRBJ1-5,TRBV19,.,.,TGTGCCAGTAGTATACAACAGGGCAATCAGCCCCAGCATTTT,CASSIQQGNQPQHF
TRBJ2-1,TRBV4-3,.,TRBD1,TGCGCCAGCAGTTGGGGGGACAGGGATAACAATGAGCAGTTCTTC,CASSWGDRDNNEQFF
TRBJ2-3,TRBV9,.,TRBD2,TGTGCCAGCAGCATAGGACTAGCGGGAGGACCTTCTAGCACAGATACGCAGTATTTT,CASSIGLAGGPSSTDTQYF
TRBJ1-2,TRBV6-1,.,.,TGTGCCAGCAGTGCACCGGGCCTTGCCAACTATGGCTACACCTTC,CASSAPGLANYGYTF
TRBJ2-5,TRBV10-3,few,TRBD2,TGTGCCATTTCCGGGACTAGCGGCAGCAAGGAGACCCAGTACTTC,CAISGTSGSKETQYF
TRBJ2-1,TRBV18,few,TRBD2,TGTGCCAGCTCACCGACACAAAGCGGGAGGAATGAGCAGTTCTTC,CASSPTQSGRNEQFF
TRBJ2-7,TRBV28,.,TRBD1,TGTGCCAGCAGTACAGGGGTGGGCGAGCAGTACTTC,CASSTGVGEQYF
TRBJ2-7,TRBV29-1,.,.,TGCAGCGTTGAAAGGACCGGGACGAGAGCACGGGAGCAGTACTTC,CSVERTGTRAREQYF
TRBJ1-2,TRBV6-5,few,.,TGTGCCAGCTCGGGGCAGGGGAACTATGGCTACACCTTC,CASSGQGNYGYTF
TRBJ2-3,TRBV2,few,TRBD2,TGTGCCAGCAGTGAAACTCAACTAGCGTTTAGCACAGATACGCAGTATTTT,CASSETQLAFSTDTQYF
TRBJ2-7,TRBV5-6,.,.,TGTGCCAGCAGCTTGGAGGGGTTCGAGCAGTACTTC,CASSLEGFEQYF
TRBJ2-5,TRBV15,few,TRBD1,TGTGCCACCAGCAGGACAGGGGCCCCCGACTTC,CATSRTGAPDF
TRBJ2-7,TRBV19,few,.,TGTGCCAGTAGTATAACAGGAACCTACGAGCAGTACTTC,CASSITGTYEQYF
TRBJ2-3,TRBV7-2,.,.,TGTGCCAGCAGCCCTCAGGAGATCGACACAGATACGCAGTATTTT,CASSPQEIDTDTQYF
TRBJ1-1,TRBV5-1,.,.,TGCGCCAGCAGTACAGGGATCACTGAAGCTTTCTTT,CASSTGITEAFF
TRBJ1-1,TRBV28,.,.,TGTGCCAGCAGTCCCCAGTGGGTCATGAACACTGAAGCTTTCTTT,CASSPQWVMNTEAFF
TRBJ2-1,TRBV28,few,TRBD2,TGTGCCAGCAGTTCCCCGGGACTAGCGGTCTACAATGAGCAGTTCTTC,CASSSPGLAVYNEQFF
TRBJ2-2,TRBV7-3,.,TRBD1,TGTGCCAGCACCAACCGGACAGGACTCACCGGGGAGCTGTTTTTT,CASTNRTGLTGELFF
TRBJ2-5,TRBV4-3,few,.,TGCGCCAGCAGCCAAAACCCCGGGGCAAACGGGGAGACCCAGTACTTC,CASSQNPGANGETQYF
TRBJ2-1,TRBV29-1,.,TRBD2,TGCAGCGTTGGCCGACTAGCGGGCCACAATGAGCAGTTCTTC,CSVGRLAGHNEQFF
TRBJ2-1,TRBV6-6,.,TRBD2,TGTGCCAGCAGCAGGACTAGCGGGAGGTCAGGTGAGCAGTTCTTC,CASSRTSGRSGEQFF
TRBJ2-2,TRBV7-3,.,.,TGTGCCAGCAGTCAGCGGCCCACCGGGGAGCTGTTTTTT,CASSQRPTGELFF
TRBJ2-1,TRBV10-3,many,.,TGTGCCATCAGCTCGGAGGCAGAGCAGTTCTTC,CAISSEAEQFF
TRBJ2-5,TRBV11-2,.,.,TGTGCCAGCAGGGGGGGAGAGACCCAGTACTTC,CASRGGETQYF
TRBJ2-1,TRBV5-1,.,.,TGCGCCAGCAGCCTCGGGACGCAATCCTACAATGAGCAGTTCTTC,CASSLGTQSYNEQFF
TRBJ1-1,TRBV10-3,.,.,TGTGCCATCAGTGACGACAGGATCGACCAGACGAAGTCGAAAGAAGCTTTCTTT,CAISDDRIDQTKSKEAFF
TRBJ2-2,TRBV4-2,few,TRBD2,TGTGCCAGCAGCCAAGATCCGGGCGGGAGGAAGAGAAACGGGGAGCTGTTTTTT,CASSQDPGGRKRNGELFF
TRBJ1-1,TRBV11-2,few,.,TGTGCCAGCAGCATCCCGGGCCTTGAAGCTTTCTTT,CASSIPGLEAFF
TRBJ1-1,TRBV18,few,.,TGTGCCAGCTCACCGAGAACCGACACTGAAGCTTTCTTT,CASSPRTDTEAFF
TRBJ2-5,TRBV27,.,TRBD2,TGTGCCAGCAGTCCGTTAGCGGGGCAGGTACGAAGGCAGTACTTC,CASSPLAGQVRRQYF
TRBJ2-7,TRBV18,.,TRBD1,TGTGCCAGCTCACCACGGAGTCAGGGGGCTGGGGAGCAGTACTTC,CASSPRSQGAGEQYF
TRBJ1-5,TRBV19,.,TRBD1,TGTGCCAGTAGTATTGACAGGGCTCAGCCCCAGCATTTT,CASSIDRAQPQHF
TRBJ2-7,TRBV19,few,TRBD1,TGTGCCAGTAGAACGACAGGGAGAACCTACGAGCAGTACTTC,CASRTTGRTYEQYF
TRBJ2-3,TRBV7-9,few,TRBD2,TGTGCCAGCGAAGAATTGGCTAGCGGGACTACCCGCGGGGCAGATACGCAGTATTTT,CASEELASGTTRGADTQYF
TRBJ2-7,TRBV2,.,.,TGTGCCAGCAACCTGGACTGGGCCGAGCAGTACTTC,CASNLDWAEQYF
TRBJ2-1,TRBV7-2,.,.,TGTGCCAGCAGCTTACCCGGGAGACGCTACAATGAGCAGTTCTTC,CASSLPGRRYNEQFF
TRBJ2-3,TRBV27,.,TRBD2,TGTGCCAGCAGGGGAACTAGCGGAAACACAGATACGCAGTATTTT,CASRGTSGNTDTQYF
TRBJ2-1,TRBV6-6,.,.,TGTGCCAGCACAACGACTAGTAAGGTGTACAATGAGCAGTTCTTC,CASTTTSKVYNEQFF
TRBJ1-5,TRBV7-2,few,.,TGTGCCAGCAGCTTAGTATCAGGGCTGCGTCAGCCCCAGCATTTT,CASSLVSGLRQPQHF
TRBJ2-3,TRBV7-3,few,.,TGTGCCAGCAGCCCCGTAGGGAGCACAGATACGCAGTATTTT,CASSPVGSTDTQYF
TRBJ2-7,TRBV28,.,TRBD2,TGTGCCAGCAGTCCAACCTCTAGCGGGAGGGCCTGGCTGAAGCAGTACTTC,CASSPTSSGRAWLKQYF
TRBJ1-2,TRBV5-1,.,.,TGCGCCAGCAGCTTGGCTCAGCTAGAGGGCTACACCTTC,CASSLAQLEGYTF
TRBJ2-1,TRBV28,.,TRBD2,TGTGCCAGCAGTTTGACTAGCGGGAGTGAGCAGTTCTTC,CASSLTSGSEQFF
TRBJ2-7,TRBV2,.,.,TGTGCCAGCAGCGCCCCGGGCCCCGCGGGGCAGTACTTC,CASSAPGPAGQYF
TRBJ2-3,TRBV5-1,.,.,TGCGCCAGCAGCTGGAGGGGAACCGGGACTAGCACAGATACGCAGTATTTT,CASSWRGTGTSTDTQYF
TRBJ2-5,TRBV19,few,.,TGTGCCAGTAGTATGGACTACGTTCGGAGGGAGACCCAGTACTTC,CASSMDYVRRETQYF
TRBJ1-2,TRBV18,few,TRBD1,TGTGCCAGCTCACCATTCCCAACAGGGGACTATGGCTACACCTTC,CASSPFPTGDYGYTF
TRBJ2-3,TRBV28,few,TRBD1,TGTGCCAGCAGTCCTGGACAGGACCCAGATACGCAGTATTTT,CASSPGQDPDTQYF
TRBJ1-1,TRBV7-2,.,TRBD1,TGTGCCAGCAGCTCCAGGGGGGTAACTGAAGCTTTCTTT,CASSSRGVTEAFF
TRBJ2-5,TRBV6-1,few,.,TGTGCCAGCAGTGAGGGGGAGACCCAGTACTTC,CASSEGETQYF
TRBJ2-7,TRBV9,.,.,TGTGCCAGCAGCGTAGCTACTGGCGTGGGCTACGAGCAGTACTTC,CASSVATGVGYEQYF
TRBJ1-1,TRBV2,few,.,TGTGCCAGCAGTGGTAGGGGGGTCCAGAACACTGAAGCTTTCTTT,CASSGRGVQNTEAFF
TRBJ2-1,TRBV29-1,few,.,TGCTCTGCCCCCCGGGTATCTTACAATGAGCAGTTCTTC,CSAPRVSYNEQFF